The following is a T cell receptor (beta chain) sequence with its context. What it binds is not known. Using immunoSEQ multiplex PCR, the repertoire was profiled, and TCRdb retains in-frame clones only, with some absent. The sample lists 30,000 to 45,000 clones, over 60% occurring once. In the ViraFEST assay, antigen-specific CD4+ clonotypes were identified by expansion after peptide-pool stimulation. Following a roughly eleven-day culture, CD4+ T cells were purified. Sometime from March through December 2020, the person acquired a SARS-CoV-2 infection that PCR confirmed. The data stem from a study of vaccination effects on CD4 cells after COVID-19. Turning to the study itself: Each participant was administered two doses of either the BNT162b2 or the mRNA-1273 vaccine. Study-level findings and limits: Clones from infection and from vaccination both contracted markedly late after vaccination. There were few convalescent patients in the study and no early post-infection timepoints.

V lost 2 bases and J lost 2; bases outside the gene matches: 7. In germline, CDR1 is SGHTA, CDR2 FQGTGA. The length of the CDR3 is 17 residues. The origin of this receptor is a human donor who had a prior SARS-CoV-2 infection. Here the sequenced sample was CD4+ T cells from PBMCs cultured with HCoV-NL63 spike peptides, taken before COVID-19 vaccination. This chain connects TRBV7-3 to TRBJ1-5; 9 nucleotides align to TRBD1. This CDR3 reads CASSLAQGARGNQPQHF. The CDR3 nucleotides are TGTGCCAGCAGCTTAGCACAGGGGGCAAGGGGCAATCAGCCCCAGCATTTT.